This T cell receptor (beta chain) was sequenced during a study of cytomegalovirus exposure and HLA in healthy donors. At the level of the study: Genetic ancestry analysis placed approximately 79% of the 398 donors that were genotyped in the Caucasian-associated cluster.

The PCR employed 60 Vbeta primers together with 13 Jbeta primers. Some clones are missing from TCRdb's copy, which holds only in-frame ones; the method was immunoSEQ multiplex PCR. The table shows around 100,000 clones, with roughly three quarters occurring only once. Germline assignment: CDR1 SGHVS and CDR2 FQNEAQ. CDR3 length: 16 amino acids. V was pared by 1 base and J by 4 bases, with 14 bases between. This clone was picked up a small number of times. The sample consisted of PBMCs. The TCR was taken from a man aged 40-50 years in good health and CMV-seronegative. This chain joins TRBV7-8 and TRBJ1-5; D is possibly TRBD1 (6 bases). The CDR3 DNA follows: TGTGCCAGCAGCTTAGTGAGGACAGACGCGAATCAGCCCCAGCATTTT. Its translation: CASSLVRTDANQPQHF.